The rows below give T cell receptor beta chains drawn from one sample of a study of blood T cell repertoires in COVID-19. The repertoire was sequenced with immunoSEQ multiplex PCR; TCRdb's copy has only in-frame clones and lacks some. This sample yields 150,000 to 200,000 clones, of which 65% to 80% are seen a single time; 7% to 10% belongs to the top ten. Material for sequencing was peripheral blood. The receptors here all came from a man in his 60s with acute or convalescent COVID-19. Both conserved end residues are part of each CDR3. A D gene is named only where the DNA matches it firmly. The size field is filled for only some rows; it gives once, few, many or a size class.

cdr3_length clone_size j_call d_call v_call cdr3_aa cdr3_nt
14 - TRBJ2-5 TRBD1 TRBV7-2 CASSLRQGAETQYF TGTGCCAGCAGCTTACGACAGGGTGCAGAGACCCAGTACTTC
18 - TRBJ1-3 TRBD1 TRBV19 CASSIAHGTASSGNTIYF TGTGCCAGTAGTATAGCTCATGGGACAGCCAGCTCTGGAAACACCATATATTTT
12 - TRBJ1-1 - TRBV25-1 CASSNEGSEAFF TGTGCCAGCAGTAACGAGGGCTCTGAAGCTTTCTTT
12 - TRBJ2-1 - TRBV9 CASSVSTNEQFF TGTGCCAGCAGCGTTAGTACCAATGAGCAGTTCTTC
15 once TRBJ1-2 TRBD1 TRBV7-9 CASSSPGQGGYGYTF TGTGCCAGCAGTTCACCGGGACAGGGGGGCTATGGCTACACCTTC
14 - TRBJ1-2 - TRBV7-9 CASSLLEVAGGYTF TGTGCCAGCAGCTTACTGGAGGTTGCGGGTGGCTACACCTTC
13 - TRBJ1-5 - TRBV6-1 CASTPDINQPQHF TGTGCCAGCACCCCCGACATAAACCAGCCCCAGCATTTT
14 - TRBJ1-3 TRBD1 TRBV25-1 CASSRTGLRNTIYF TGTGCCAGCAGCAGGACAGGTTTAAGAAACACCATATATTTT
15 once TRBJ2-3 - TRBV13 CASSLGPLALDTQYF TGTGCCAGCAGCTTAGGTCCCCTAGCTCTGGATACGCAGTATTTT
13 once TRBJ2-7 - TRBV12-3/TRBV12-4 CASSLGGLGEQYF TGTGCCAGCAGTTTAGGGGGGCTCGGCGAGCAGTACTTC
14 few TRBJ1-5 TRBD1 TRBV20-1 CSASRGTEDQPQHF TGCAGTGCCAGTCGGGGGACAGAAGATCAGCCCCAGCATTTT
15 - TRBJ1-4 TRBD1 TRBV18 CASSPQTGENEKLFF TGTGCCAGCTCACCACAGACAGGGGAAAATGAAAAACTGTTTTTT
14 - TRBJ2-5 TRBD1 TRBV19 CASSSGQGRETQYF TGTGCCAGTAGCTCAGGACAGGGTAGGGAGACCCAGTACTTC
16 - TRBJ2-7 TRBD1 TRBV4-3 CASSHKPGQGSYEQYF TGCGCCAGCAGCCACAAACCGGGACAGGGGTCCTACGAGCAGTACTTC
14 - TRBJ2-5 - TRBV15 CATSGGQLQETQYF TGTGCCACCAGCGGGGGACAACTCCAAGAGACCCAGTACTTC
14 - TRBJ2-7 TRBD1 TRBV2 CASKTGTGGYEQYF TGTGCCAGCAAAACCGGGACAGGGGGCTACGAGCAGTACTTC
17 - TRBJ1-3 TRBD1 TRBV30 CAWSFSLDRLPGNTIYF TGTGCCTGGAGTTTCTCATTGGACAGGCTGCCTGGAAACACCATATATTTT
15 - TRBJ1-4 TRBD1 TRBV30 CAWEDRRDRGEKLFF TGTGCCTGGGAAGACCGTAGAGACAGGGGTGAAAAACTGTTTTTT
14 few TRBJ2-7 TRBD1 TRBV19 CASSIIGQGYEQYF TGTGCCAGTAGTATAATCGGACAGGGTTACGAGCAGTACTTC
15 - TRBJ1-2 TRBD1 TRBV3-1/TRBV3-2 CASSPATGANYGYTF TGTGCCAGCAGCCCGGCAACAGGGGCGAACTATGGCTACACCTTC
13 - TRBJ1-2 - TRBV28 CASSRGTWSGYTF TGTGCCAGCAGCAGAGGGACTTGGAGCGGCTACACCTTC
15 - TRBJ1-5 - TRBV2 CASRGTGMSNQPQHF TGTGCCAGCAGGGGAACAGGGATGAGCAATCAGCCCCAGCATTTT
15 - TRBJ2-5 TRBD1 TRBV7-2 CASSLVWGQGETQYF TGTGCCAGCAGCTTAGTTTGGGGACAGGGTGAGACCCAGTACTTC
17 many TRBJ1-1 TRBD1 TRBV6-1 CASSEHLAGGPNTEAFF TGTGCCAGCAGTGAACACCTGGCAGGGGGCCCGAACACTGAAGCTTTCTTT
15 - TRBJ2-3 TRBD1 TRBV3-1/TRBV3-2 CASSHSRGRTDTQYF TGTGCCAGCAGCCATTCCAGGGGGCGTACAGATACGCAGTATTTT
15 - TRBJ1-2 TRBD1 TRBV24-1 CATSDRDSVNYGYTF TGTGCCACCAGTGATAGGGACAGCGTCAACTATGGCTACACCTTC
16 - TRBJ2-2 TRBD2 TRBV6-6 CASRPGTSGNTGELFF TGTGCCAGCAGACCTGGGACTAGCGGGAACACCGGGGAGCTGTTTTTT
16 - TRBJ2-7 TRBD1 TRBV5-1 CASSLSFGTGAYEQYF TGCGCCAGCAGCCTGAGTTTCGGGACAGGGGCCTACGAGCAGTACTTC
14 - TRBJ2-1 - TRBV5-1 CASSLARGYNEQFF TGCGCCAGCAGCTTGGCCAGGGGTTACAATGAGCAGTTCTTC
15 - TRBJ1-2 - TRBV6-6 CASTGNQQRNYGYTF TGTGCCAGCACGGGGAATCAGCAGCGCAACTATGGCTACACCTTC
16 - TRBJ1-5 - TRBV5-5 CASSISDSVSNQPQHF TGTGCCAGCAGCATTTCGGACAGTGTTAGCAATCAGCCCCAGCATTTT
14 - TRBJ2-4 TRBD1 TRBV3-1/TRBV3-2 CASSQTGQGNIQYF TGTGCCAGCAGCCAGACCGGACAGGGAAACATTCAGTACTTC
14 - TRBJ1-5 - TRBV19 CASSLLSTNQPQHF TGTGCCAGTAGCCTACTGTCAACCAATCAGCCCCAGCATTTT
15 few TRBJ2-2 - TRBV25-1 CASSEDMETAGELFF TGTGCCAGCAGTGAGGACATGGAGACGGCCGGGGAGCTGTTTTTT
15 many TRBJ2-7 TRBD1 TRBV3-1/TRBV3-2 CASSLSTGATGEQYF TGTGCCAGCAGTTTGTCGACAGGGGCTACGGGCGAGCAGTACTTC
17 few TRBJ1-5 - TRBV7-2 CASSFASGVGSNQPQHF TGTGCCAGCAGCTTCGCCTCAGGGGTAGGAAGCAATCAGCCCCAGCATTTT
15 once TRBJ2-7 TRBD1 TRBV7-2 CASSPRTGGLYEQYF TGTGCCAGCAGCCCCAGGACAGGGGGGCTCTACGAGCAGTACTTC
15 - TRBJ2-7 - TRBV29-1 CSVEDLGGASYEQYF TGCAGCGTTGAAGATCTAGGTGGGGCGTCCTACGAGCAGTACTTC
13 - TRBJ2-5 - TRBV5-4 CASSWDQGGTQYF TGTGCCAGCAGCTGGGACCAGGGAGGGACCCAGTACTTC
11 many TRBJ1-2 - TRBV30 CAGRSLRGYTF TGTGCTGGGAGGTCCCTTCGGGGCTACACCTTC
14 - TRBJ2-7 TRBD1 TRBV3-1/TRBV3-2 CASSPSTGSYEQYF TGTGCCAGCAGCCCCTCGACAGGGTCTTACGAGCAGTACTTC
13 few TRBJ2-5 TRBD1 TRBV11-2 CASSSTGAETQYF TGTGCCAGCAGCTCGACAGGGGCAGAGACCCAGTACTTC
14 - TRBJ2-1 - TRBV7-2 CASSLGGLGNEQFF TGTGCCAGCAGCTTAGGGGGGCTCGGAAATGAGCAGTTCTTC
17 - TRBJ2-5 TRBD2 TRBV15 CATSRETSGGAGETQYF TGTGCCACCAGCAGGGAGACTAGCGGGGGGGCCGGGGAGACCCAGTACTTC
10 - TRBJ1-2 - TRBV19 CASRAGGYTF TGTGCCAGCCGGGCGGGGGGCTACACCTTC
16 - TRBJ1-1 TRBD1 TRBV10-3 CAISESQGQVNTEAFF TGTGCCATCAGTGAGTCCCAGGGACAGGTGAACACTGAAGCTTTCTTT
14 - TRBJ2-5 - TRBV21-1 CASSKDPQQETQYF TGTGCCAGCAGCAAAGATCCCCAGCAAGAGACCCAGTACTTC
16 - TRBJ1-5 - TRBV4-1 CASSQEETRVGQPQHF TGCGCCAGCAGCCAAGAGGAAACCAGGGTTGGACAGCCCCAGCATTTT
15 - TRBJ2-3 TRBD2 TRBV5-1 CASSLVAGTTDTQYF TGCGCCAGCAGCTTAGTAGCGGGAACCACAGATACGCAGTATTTT
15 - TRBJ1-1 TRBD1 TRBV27 CASRDFGTGRTEAFF TGTGCCAGCAGGGACTTCGGGACAGGGCGCACTGAAGCTTTCTTT
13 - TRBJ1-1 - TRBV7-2 CASSFDMNTEAFF TGTGCCAGCAGCTTTGACATGAACACTGAAGCTTTCTTT
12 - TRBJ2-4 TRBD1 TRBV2 CANSGTENIQYF TGTGCCAACTCCGGGACAGAGAACATTCAGTACTTC
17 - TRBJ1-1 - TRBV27 CASSFSGQGLLNTEAFF TGTGCCAGCAGTTTTTCCGGCCAGGGACTATTGAACACTGAAGCTTTCTTT
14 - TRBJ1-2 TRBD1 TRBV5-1 CASSPGGTVQGYTF TGCGCCAGCAGCCCCGGAGGGACAGTTCAAGGCTACACCTTC
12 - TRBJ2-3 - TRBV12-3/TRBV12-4 CASTVGADTQYF TGTGCCAGCACCGTGGGAGCAGATACGCAGTATTTT
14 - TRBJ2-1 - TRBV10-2 CASSETEGVYEQFF TGCGCCAGCAGTGAGACCGAGGGGGTCTATGAGCAGTTCTTC
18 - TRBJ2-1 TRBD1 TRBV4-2 CASSQDPRTGVDSGEQFF TGTGCCAGCAGCCAAGACCCCCGGACAGGGGTGGATTCAGGTGAGCAGTTCTTC